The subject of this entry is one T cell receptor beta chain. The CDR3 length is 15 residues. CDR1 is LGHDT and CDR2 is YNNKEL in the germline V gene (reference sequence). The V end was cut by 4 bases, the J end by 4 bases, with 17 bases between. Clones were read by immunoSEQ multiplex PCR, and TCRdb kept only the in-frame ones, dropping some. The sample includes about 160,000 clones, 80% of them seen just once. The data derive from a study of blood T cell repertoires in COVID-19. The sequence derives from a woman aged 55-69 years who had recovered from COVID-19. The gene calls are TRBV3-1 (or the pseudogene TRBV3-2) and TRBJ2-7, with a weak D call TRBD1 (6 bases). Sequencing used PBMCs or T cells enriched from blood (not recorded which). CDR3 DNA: TGTGCCAGCAGCCCCCAACAGGGAAGAAGATACGAGCAGTACTTC. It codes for CASSPQQGRRYEQYF.